The present T cell receptor (beta chain) was sequenced within a study of shared T cell receptors in the human thymus. Here immunoSEQ multiplex PCR was the method, and the copy in TCRdb shows in-frame clones only, minus some. Of around 340,000 clones listed, approximately 95% are singletons. CDR1 SGHNT and CDR2 YYREEE come from the germline V gene (reference sequence). J was trimmed by 3 bases and V by 2 bases; bases with no gene match: 14. This CDR3 is 18 amino acids long. This TCR was recovered from a human donor. Source material: thymocytes. The chain carries TRBV5-4 and TRBJ2-5, with 9 nucleotides matching TRBD2. This CDR3 reads CASSFSAGAGGPKETQYF. The CDR3 bases are TGTGCCAGCAGCTTCAGCGCGGGGGCGGGAGGGCCCAAAGAGACCCAGTACTTC.